This T cell receptor (beta chain) is from a study of post-analysis software for immune sequencing data. Study-level background: The courses of disease that were included comprised relapsing-remitting, secondary progressive and progressive-relapsing multiple sclerosis. Study conclusions and caveats: There was significantly lower normalized Chao1 diversity in multiple sclerosis patients than in controls. Samples from one preparation batch, clustered by F measure, grouped strongly together. Among 5 or 6 TRBV segments more frequent in patients than controls were TRBV5-6, TRBV5-1 and TRBV20-1.

As to this clonotype: Its cognate antigen is unknown.

V lost 3 bases and J 8 bases, leaving 17 bases between the germline ends. The CDR3 is 15 amino acids. Germline V gives CDR1 MNHNS, CDR2 SASEGT. The authors incorporated unique molecular identifiers into the TCR beta cDNA libraries. TCRdb fed the PCR reads into MiXCR, producing one record per CDR3 protein. Of 820,000 or so distinct CDR3 sequences in the sample, around 50% were seen once. The sequence came from a girl aged 10-17 years with multiple sclerosis. V gene TRBV6-1 combines with J gene TRBJ2-4, with D perhaps matching TRBD1 (6 bases). The sequenced sample consisted of blood. The CDR3 coding sequence is TGTGCCAGCAGTGACCTACAGGGTCCTCGGGACATTCAGTACTTC. Its translation: CASSDLQGPRDIQYF.